This T cell receptor (beta chain) is from a study of blood T cell repertoires in COVID-19. In the authors' methods: How many nucleated cells were present was estimated from reference gene primer amplification. The table came from immunoSEQ multiplex PCR; TCRdb's copy has only in-frame clones and leaves some out. From that table come the V and J calls and clone size; the DNA was used to work out D and trimming. Seen here are 30,000 to 35,000 clones, under 85% observed once, and the top ten hold 35%. Per the germline V gene, CDR1 is SEHNR and CDR2 is FQNEAQ (reference sequence). CDR3 length: 16 amino acids. V lost 5 bases, J lost 5 bases, and 7 bases stayed unmatched.

Sequenced material: peripheral blood. This receptor was identified in a man of 80 years or more with acute or convalescent COVID-19. This rearrangement joins TRBV7-9 to TRBJ2-3; 13 nucleotides agree with TRBD2. Written as DNA, the CDR3 is TGTGCCAGCAGCAGAACTAGCGGGGGGGCCCGAGATACGCAGTATTTT. Its translation: CASSRTSGGARDTQYF.